These 22 T cell receptor beta chains were sequenced from one sample in a study of vaccination effects on CD4 cells after COVID-19. Researchers isolated CD4+ T cells once approximately 10 days of culture had elapsed. Every participant took two doses of the BNT162b2 or mRNA-1273 vaccine. The antigens for these receptors are not known. Profiled with immunoSEQ multiplex PCR; TCRdb holds only in-frame clones, not every one. The data contain tens of thousands of clones, roughly four fifths of them singletons. This specimen consisted of CD4+ T cells from PBMCs cultured without peptide, obtained after COVID-19 vaccination. These receptors were taken from a human donor who received a COVID-19 vaccine.

The V gene is TRBV19, the J gene TRBJ1-3, with D unresolved. V was clipped by 8 bases and J by 2 bases, with 13 bases between them. The CDR3 runs 14 residues. CDR1 and CDR2 from the germline V gene are LNHDA and SQIVND (reference sequence). DNA of the CDR3: TGTGCCAGTGACGGGCCTAGGACTGGAAACACCATATATTTT. Translated: CASDGPRTGNTIYF.

The genes are TRBV7-7 and TRBJ2-1; perhaps TRBD1 as D (7 bases). V dropped 1 base and J dropped 6 bases, with 19 bases sitting between them. This CDR3 region has 17 residues. In germline, CDR1 is SSHAT, CDR2 FNYEAQ (reference sequence). The CDR3 DNA reads as TGTGCCAGCAGCTTAGGGGGCGGCAGGGGGGTCGGCAATGAGCAGTTCTTC. Its protein product is CASSLGGGRGVGNEQFF.

Written as DNA, the CDR3 is TGTGCCAGCAGCGTAGCCCCCACAGTGAACACTGAAGCTTTCTTT. Translating it yields CASSVAPTVNTEAFF. This chain uses TRBV9 with TRBJ1-1; no definite D call. The CDR3 runs to 15 residues. CDR1 is SGDLS, CDR2 YYNGEE, per germline. V was cut by 0 bases and J by 0 bases, with 9 bases left in between.

The rearrangement joins TRBV19 to TRBJ2-5; perhaps TRBD2 as D (5 bases). The CDR3 extends over 13 amino acids. Germline assignment: CDR1 LNHDA and CDR2 SQIVND (reference sequence). V dropped 5 bases and J dropped 3 bases, with 10 bases sitting between them. CDR3 in amino acids: CASSGPGKETQYF. The DNA of the CDR3 is TGTGCCAGTAGTGGACCGGGGAAAGAGACCCAGTACTTC.

The chain has TRBV18 and TRBJ2-5; TRBD1 aligns across 10 bases. Germline lookup yields CDR1 KGHSH and CDR2 LQKENI. The CDR3 has 15 residues. Losses at the gene ends were 4 bases for V and 2 bases for J; bases not matched to a gene: 4. This chain's CDR3 is CASSRDRGFQETQYF. The CDR3 coding sequence is TGTGCCAGCTCACGGGACAGGGGCTTTCAAGAGACCCAGTACTTC.

This chain connects TRBV7-9 to TRBJ2-2, with a tentative D call TRBD1 (6 bases). This CDR3 is built from 16 residues. Germline V gives CDR1 SEHNR, CDR2 FQNEAQ (reference sequence). Trimming left V 5 bases short and J 2 bases short, with 15 bases between. The CDR3 nucleotides are TGTGCCAGCAGCCAATTGACAGGAGGCAACACCGGGGAGCTGTTTTTT. Protein: CASSQLTGGNTGELFF.

The V gene is TRBV7-2, the J gene TRBJ2-1; D call uncertain. Between the trimmed V and J ends, which lost 2 bases and 8 bases, there was a span of 10 bases. Germline V gene data show CDR1 as SGHTA and CDR2 as FQGNSA. The CDR3 covers 13 residues. For the CDR3, the DNA is TGTGCCAGCAGCTTAAGTAGGAACGATGAGCAGTTCTTC. The encoded protein is CASSLSRNDEQFF.

This clone was seen a few times. The V and J genes are TRBV6-1 and TRBJ2-3; TRBD1 matches at 7 bases. Germline values: CDR1 MNHNS, CDR2 SASEGT. V trimming: 2 bases; J trimming: 2 bases; junction bases outside the gene matches: 7. This CDR3 is 16 amino acids long. DNA of the CDR3: TGTGCCAGCAGTGAATTGAGGGGGCGTATCACAGATACGCAGTATTTT. Its protein product is CASSELRGRITDTQYF.

The rearrangement joins TRBV30 to TRBJ2-3; 10 bases align to TRBD1. CDR1 and CDR2 (germline): GTSNPN, SVGIG (reference sequence). The CDR3 is made up of 18 amino acids. V lost 2 bases and J lost 3; bases outside the gene matches: 14. CDR3 residues: CAWSRLQSGQGGTDTQYF. The CDR3 bases are TGTGCCTGGAGTCGACTCCAATCAGGACAGGGGGGGACAGATACGCAGTATTTT.

J is TRBJ1-1 and V is TRBV29-1, with TRBD1 matching over 9 bases. Germline CDR1 is SQVTM and CDR2 is ANQGSEA. This CDR3 has 13 amino acids. Losses at the gene ends were 8 bases for V and 3 bases for J; bases not matched to a gene: 7. The CDR3 DNA is TGCAGCACCCGACAGGGGGTAGACACTGAAGCTTTCTTT. Encoded protein: CSTRQGVDTEAFF.

This clone appeared a single time. The chain recombines TRBV4-3 with TRBJ2-4; 7 positions agree with TRBD2. The CDR3 contains 15 residues. In germline, CDR1 is LGHNA, CDR2 YSLEER. With V trimmed by 4 bases and J by 6 bases, 9 bases remained unmatched. Here the CDR3 reads CASSPSGPGGNIQYF. As DNA, the CDR3 is TGCGCCAGCAGCCCAAGCGGCCCGGGGGGAAACATTCAGTACTTC.

The chain carries TRBV28 and TRBJ1-1, with a weak D call TRBD1 (6 bases). V was shortened by 11 bases and J by 1 base, with 8 bases between the two germline ends. CDR1 is MDHEN, CDR2 SYDVKM, per germline. The CDR3 extends over 11 amino acids. CDR3 DNA: TGTGCCTCGACAGGGAACACTGAAGCTTTCTTT. It encodes CASTGNTEAFF.

CDR3 bases: TGTGCCTCGGGCCGTAGCAATCAGCCCCAGCATTTT. Amino acids: CASGRSNQPQHF. The chain links TRBV30 to TRBJ1-5; D is undetermined. Deletions cut 7 bases from V and 0 bases from J, with 7 bases between. CDR1 is GTSNPN, CDR2 SVGIG, per germline (reference sequence). The CDR3 runs to 12 residues.

The rearrangement joins TRBV6-5 to TRBJ1-2, with D unresolved. V lost 5 bases, J lost 4 bases, and 11 bases lay in between. The germline CDR1 and CDR2 sequences are MNHEY and SVGAGI. The CDR3 spans 13 residues. CDR3 loop: CASSRVVSYGYTF. The DNA for the CDR3 is TGTGCCAGCAGTAGGGTAGTTAGCTATGGCTACACCTTC.

The rearrangement joins TRBV5-1 to TRBJ2-1, with a weak D call TRBD2 (5 bases). Deletions cut 1 base from V and 7 bases from J, with 12 bases between. Germline V gives CDR1 SGHRS, CDR2 YFSETQ. The CDR3 is 14 amino acids. CDR3 DNA: TGCGCCAGCAGCTTGTTCCGGGGTAGAAATGAGCAGTTCTTC. Protein product: CASSLFRGRNEQFF.

The V call is TRBV7-9, the J call TRBJ2-2, with D possibly TRBD1 on 6 matching bases. The length of the CDR3 is 13 residues. Trimming took off 5 bases at V and 5 bases at J, with 9 bases between the two ends. Germline V lookup: CDR1 SEHNR, CDR2 FQNEAQ (reference sequence). CDR3 DNA: TGTGCCAGCAGCCCAGGGGTGACCGGGGAGCTGTTTTTT. This encodes CASSPGVTGELFF.

This clone was found a few times. This chain joins TRBV19 and TRBJ1-4; the D is unclear. Per germline, CDR1 LNHDA and CDR2 SQIVND (reference sequence). V dropped 4 bases and J dropped 0 bases, with 12 bases sitting between them. The CDR3 contains 16 residues. Written as DNA, the CDR3 is TGTGCCAGTAGTAATAAAGGGCGTGCAACTAATGAAAAACTGTTTTTT. Translating it yields CASSNKGRATNEKLFF.

The V call is TRBV27, the J call TRBJ2-3, with TRBD2 matching over 15 bases. J lost 5 bases, V lost 3 bases, and 9 bases had no gene match. CDR1 and CDR2 (germline): MNHEY, SMNVEV (reference sequence). CDR3 length equals 18 residues. CDR3 in amino acids: CASSFRPPGLAGGDTQYF. In DNA, the CDR3 is TGTGCCAGCAGTTTCCGTCCACCGGGACTAGCGGGGGGAGATACGCAGTATTTT.

This rearrangement joins TRBV2 to TRBJ2-2, with a tentative D call TRBD1 (5 bases). The V gene's germline CDR1 is SNHLY and CDR2 FYNNEI. Trimming shortened V by 3 bases and J by 1 base, and 12 bases separated the two germline ends. This CDR3 is 16 amino acids long. CDR3 DNA: TGTGCCAGCAGTGATGGGGCTTCGGTGAACACCGGGGAGCTGTTTTTT. Protein: CASSDGASVNTGELFF.

V gene TRBV9 combines with J gene TRBJ1-2; unclear D gene. Germline CDR1 is SGDLS and CDR2 is YYNGEE. Trimming shortened V by 3 bases and J by 4 bases, and 7 bases separated the two germline ends. The CDR3 loop spans 12 amino acids. The CDR3: CASSAVSYGYTF. CDR3 in DNA: TGTGCCAGCAGCGCTGTGAGCTATGGCTACACCTTC. Full variable domain (remainder filled in from reference TRBV9 and TRBJ1-2): DSGVTQTPKHLITATGQRVTLRCSPRSGDLSVYWYQQSLDQGLQFLIQYYNGEERAKGNILERFSAQQFPDLHSELNLSSLELGDSALYFCASSAVSYGYTFGSGTRLTVV.

The chain uses TRBV5-5 and TRBJ1-3; D not resolved. The CDR3 spans 15 residues. Germline lookup yields CDR1 SGHKS and CDR2 YYEKEE (reference sequence). Trimming removed 0 bases from V and 1 base from J, with 8 bases in between. CDR3: CASSLEIGSGNTIYF. The DNA of the CDR3 is TGTGCCAGCAGCTTGGAGATTGGGTCTGGAAACACCATATATTTT.

The chain employs TRBV3-1 (or the pseudogene TRBV3-2) and TRBJ2-5; D is possibly TRBD2 (6 bases). Germline V gives CDR1 LGHDT, CDR2 YNNKEL (reference sequence). Trimming cost V 7 bases and J 1 base, with 16 bases left between them. The CDR3 is made up of 15 amino acids. The CDR3 sequence is CASTTGLATQETQYF. CDR3 DNA: TGTGCCAGCACCACGGGACTCGCAACCCAAGAGACCCAGTACTTC.